This T cell receptor beta chain was identified in a study of cytomegalovirus exposure and HLA in healthy donors. Note on this clone: The antigen is unknown.

General study findings and limits: Analysis performed later found 16,951 TCR beta sequences associated with HLA alleles at 0.05 false discovery rate.

The PCR made use of 60 Vbeta and 13 Jbeta primers. The assay was immunoSEQ multiplex PCR, and TCRdb's table has in-frame clones only and misses some. The repertoire holds 150,000 to 200,000 clones, around three quarters seen once, with around 2.3% in the top ten. Germline assignment: CDR1 SGHNT and CDR2 YENEEA. CDR3 length equals 15 residues. Trimming removed 1 base from V and 5 bases from J, with 12 bases in between. This TCR was recovered from a man over 45 in good health and CMV-seropositive. The rearrangement uses TRBV11-3 and TRBJ2-1; the D gene is possibly TRBD2 (6 bases). The source material was PBMCs. DNA for the CDR3: TGTGCCAGCAGCTTAGGACGGGGGTTAGACAATGAGCAGTTCTTC. Its translation: CASSLGRGLDNEQFF.